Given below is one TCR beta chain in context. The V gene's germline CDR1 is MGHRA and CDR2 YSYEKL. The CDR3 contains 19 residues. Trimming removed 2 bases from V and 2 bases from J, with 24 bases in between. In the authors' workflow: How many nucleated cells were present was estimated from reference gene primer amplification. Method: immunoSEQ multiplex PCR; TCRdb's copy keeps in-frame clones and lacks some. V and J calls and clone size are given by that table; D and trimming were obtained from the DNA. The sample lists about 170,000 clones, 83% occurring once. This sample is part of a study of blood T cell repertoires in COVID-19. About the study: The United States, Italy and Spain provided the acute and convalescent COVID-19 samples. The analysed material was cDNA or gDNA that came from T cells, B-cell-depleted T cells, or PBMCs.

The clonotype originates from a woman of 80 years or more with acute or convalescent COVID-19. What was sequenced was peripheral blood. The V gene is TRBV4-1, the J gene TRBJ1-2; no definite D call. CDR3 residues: CASSQLGPHQRVRNYGYTF. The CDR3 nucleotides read TGCGCCAGCAGCCAACTGGGCCCTCACCAGAGGGTGCGGAACTATGGCTACACCTTC.